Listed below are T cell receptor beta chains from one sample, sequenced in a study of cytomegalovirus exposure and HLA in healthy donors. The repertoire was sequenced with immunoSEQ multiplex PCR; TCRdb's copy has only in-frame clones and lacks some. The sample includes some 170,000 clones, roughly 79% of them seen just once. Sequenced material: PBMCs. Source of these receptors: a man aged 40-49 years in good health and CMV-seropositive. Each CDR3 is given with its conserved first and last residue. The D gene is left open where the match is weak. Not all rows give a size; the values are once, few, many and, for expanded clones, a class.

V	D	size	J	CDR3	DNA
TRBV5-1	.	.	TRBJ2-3	CASSLPGGTDTQYF	TGCGCCAGCAGCTTGCCGGGGGGCACAGATACGCAGTATTTT
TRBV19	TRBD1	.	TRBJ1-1	CASSISGTVGTEAFF	TGTGCCAGTAGTATTTCCGGGACAGTAGGAACTGAAGCTTTCTTT
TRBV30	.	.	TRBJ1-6	CAWRSLSDSPLHF	TGTGCCTGGAGGAGCCTATCGGATTCACCCCTCCACTTT
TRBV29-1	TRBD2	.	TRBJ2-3	CSVLLGLAVSDTQYF	TGCAGCGTTCTTCTTGGACTAGCGGTTTCTGATACGCAGTATTTT
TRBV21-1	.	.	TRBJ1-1	CASSKVGTLNTEAFF	TGTGCCAGCAGCAAAGTTGGGACACTCAACACTGAAGCTTTCTTT
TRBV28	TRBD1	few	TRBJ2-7	CASSLSLQGKQYF	TGTGCCAGCAGTTTATCGTTACAGGGGAAGCAGTACTTC
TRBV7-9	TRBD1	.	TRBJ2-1	CASSYRGHYNEQFF	TGTGCCAGCAGCTACAGGGGGCATTATAATGAGCAGTTCTTC
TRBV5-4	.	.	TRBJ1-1	CASSLNRGMNTEAFF	TGTGCCAGCAGCTTGAACCGGGGGATGAACACTGAAGCTTTCTTT
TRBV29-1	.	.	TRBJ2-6	CSVRQDDGANVLTF	TGCAGCGTTAGACAGGATGATGGGGCCAACGTCCTGACTTTC
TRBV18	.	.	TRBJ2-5	CASSPPSEETQYF	TGTGCCAGCTCACCACCGTCGGAAGAGACCCAGTACTTC
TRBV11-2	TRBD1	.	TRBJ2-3	CASSTRDRADTQYF	TGTGCCAGCAGCACCCGGGACAGGGCCGATACGCAGTATTTT
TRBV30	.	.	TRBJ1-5	CAWSFRRTVLHPCNQPQHF	TGTGCCTGGAGTTTCAGGAGGACAGTACTACATCCTTGCAATCAGCCCCAGCATTTT
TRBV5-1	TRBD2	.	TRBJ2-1	CASSLVTGGDEQFF	TGCGCCAGCAGCTTGGTGACGGGGGGGGATGAGCAGTTCTTC
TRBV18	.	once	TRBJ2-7	CASSGTENYEQYF	TGTGCCAGCTCAGGGACTGAGAACTACGAGCAGTACTTC
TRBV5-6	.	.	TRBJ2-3	CASSLVTYTDTQYF	TGTGCCAGCAGCTTGGTCACCTACACAGATACGCAGTATTTT
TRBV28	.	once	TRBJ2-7	CASSLVNRVGYEQYF	TGTGCCAGCAGTTTGGTGAACAGGGTAGGGTACGAGCAGTACTTC
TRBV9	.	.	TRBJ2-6	CASSVQISGANVLTF	TGTGCCAGCAGCGTACAGATCTCTGGGGCCAACGTCCTGACTTTC
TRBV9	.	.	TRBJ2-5	CASSVSGQLRVGETQYF	TGTGCCAGCAGCGTATCGGGACAACTCCGGGTTGGAGAGACCCAGTACTTC
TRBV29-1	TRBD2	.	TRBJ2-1	CSVCSSGSDEQFF	TGCAGCGTCTGCTCTAGCGGGAGCGATGAGCAGTTCTTC
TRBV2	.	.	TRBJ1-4	CASTVTGLTPYF	TGTGCCAGTACGGTTACAGGGCTGACCCCTTACTTT
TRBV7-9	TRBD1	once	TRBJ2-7	CASSITGGPYEQYF	TGTGCCAGCAGTATCACAGGGGGCCCCTACGAGCAGTACTTC
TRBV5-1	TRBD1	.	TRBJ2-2	CASSLRAGGTGELFF	TGCGCCAGCAGCTTGAGGGCAGGGGGCACCGGGGAGCTGTTTTTT
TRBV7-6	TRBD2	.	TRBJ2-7	CASSLGALRGRHTNEQYF	TGTGCCAGCAGCTTAGGGGCACTGCGCGGGAGACATACCAACGAGCAGTACTTC
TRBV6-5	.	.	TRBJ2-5	CASSSFGGETQYF	TGTGCCAGCAGTTCTTTCGGGGGAGAGACCCAGTACTTC
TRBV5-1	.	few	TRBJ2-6	CASSPGGTGANVLTF	TGCGCCAGCAGCCCGGGTGGAACTGGGGCCAACGTCCTGACTTTC